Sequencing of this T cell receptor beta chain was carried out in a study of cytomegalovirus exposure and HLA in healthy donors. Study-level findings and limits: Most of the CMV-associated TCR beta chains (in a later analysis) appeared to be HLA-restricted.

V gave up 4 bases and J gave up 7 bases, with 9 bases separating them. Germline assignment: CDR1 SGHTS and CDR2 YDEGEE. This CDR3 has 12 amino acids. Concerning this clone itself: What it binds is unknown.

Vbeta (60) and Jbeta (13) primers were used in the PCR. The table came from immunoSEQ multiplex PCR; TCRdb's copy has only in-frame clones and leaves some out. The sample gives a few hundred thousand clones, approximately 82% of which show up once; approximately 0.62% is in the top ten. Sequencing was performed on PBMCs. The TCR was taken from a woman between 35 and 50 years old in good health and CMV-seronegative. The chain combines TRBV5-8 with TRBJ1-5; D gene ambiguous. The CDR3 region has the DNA TGTGCCAGCAGCGTAGGGAGACAGCCCCAGCATTTT. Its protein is CASSVGRQPQHF.